The rows below give T cell receptor beta chains drawn from one sample of a study of blood T cell repertoires in COVID-19. The table came from immunoSEQ multiplex PCR; TCRdb's copy has only in-frame clones and leaves some out. Here the sample spans about 130,000 clones, roughly 80% being singletons. The source material was peripheral blood. The source is a woman in her forties or fifties with acute or convalescent COVID-19. The CDR3 runs from the conserved cysteine through the conserved F or W. Each record gives: D gene, V gene, J gene, clone size, CDR3 DNA, CDR3 protein. A D gene is named only where the DNA matches it firmly. Expanded clones are given a class, and other clones once, few, many or no size at all.

d_call: .
v_call: TRBV19
j_call: TRBJ2-1
clone_size: .
cdr3_nt: TGTGCCAGTAGTACCGGGACAAACCTTTACAATGAGCAGTTCTTC
cdr3_aa: CASSTGTNLYNEQFF

d_call: .
v_call: TRBV5-1
j_call: TRBJ1-1
clone_size: .
cdr3_nt: TGCGCCAGCAGCTTGGGCAGGAACACTGAAGCTTTCTTT
cdr3_aa: CASSLGRNTEAFF

d_call: .
v_call: TRBV6-1
j_call: TRBJ2-7
clone_size: .
cdr3_nt: TGTGCCAGCAGTGATAATTACGAGCAGTACTTC
cdr3_aa: CASSDNYEQYF

d_call: .
v_call: TRBV4-1
j_call: TRBJ1-2
clone_size: once
cdr3_nt: TGCGCCAGCAGCCAAGAGGCCAGCGGGTTGGGTGGCTACACCTTC
cdr3_aa: CASSQEASGLGGYTF

d_call: .
v_call: TRBV5-1
j_call: TRBJ2-1
clone_size: once
cdr3_nt: TGCGCCAGCAGCAGGGACTCAACCTCCTACAATGAGCAGTTCTTC
cdr3_aa: CASSRDSTSYNEQFF

d_call: TRBD1
v_call: TRBV3-1/TRBV3-2
j_call: TRBJ2-7
clone_size: .
cdr3_nt: TGTGCCAGCTGTCAGGGGGTTAGCTCCTACGAGCAGTACTTC
cdr3_aa: CASCQGVSSYEQYF

d_call: TRBD2
v_call: TRBV9
j_call: TRBJ2-1
clone_size: .
cdr3_nt: TGTGCCAGCAGCGTTGGAGCAATAGCGGGGGGACGCAATGAGCAGTTCTTC
cdr3_aa: CASSVGAIAGGRNEQFF

d_call: .
v_call: TRBV19
j_call: TRBJ1-1
clone_size: .
cdr3_nt: TGTGCCAGTAGTAGACAGTACTCGAACACTGAAGCTTTCTTT
cdr3_aa: CASSRQYSNTEAFF

d_call: .
v_call: TRBV6-5
j_call: TRBJ1-2
clone_size: once
cdr3_nt: TGTGCCAGCAGGAAGGGGCGAACCACTAACTATGGCTACACCTTC
cdr3_aa: CASRKGRTTNYGYTF

d_call: .
v_call: TRBV2
j_call: TRBJ1-1
clone_size: .
cdr3_nt: TGTGCCAGCACTAACCAGGGGAATGAAGCTTTCTTT
cdr3_aa: CASTNQGNEAFF

d_call: TRBD1
v_call: TRBV6-1
j_call: TRBJ1-6
clone_size: few
cdr3_nt: TGTGCCAGCAGTGAAAGGGTAGGACAGGGGACAAATTCACCCCTCCACTTT
cdr3_aa: CASSERVGQGTNSPLHF

d_call: TRBD2
v_call: TRBV4-1
j_call: TRBJ2-3
clone_size: .
cdr3_nt: TGCGCCAGCAGCCAAGGGGAGCTAGCGGGGGGGCTAACAGATACGCAGTATTTT
cdr3_aa: CASSQGELAGGLTDTQYF

d_call: TRBD1
v_call: TRBV5-1
j_call: TRBJ2-3
clone_size: .
cdr3_nt: TGCGCCAGCAGCTTTCCTACTTGGGACAGGGCTAGCACAGATACGCAGTATTTT
cdr3_aa: CASSFPTWDRASTDTQYF

d_call: .
v_call: TRBV11-2
j_call: TRBJ2-6
clone_size: .
cdr3_nt: TGTGCCAGCAGCATCCAGGGGTACGGGGCCAACGTCCTGACTTTC
cdr3_aa: CASSIQGYGANVLTF

d_call: TRBD1
v_call: TRBV5-6
j_call: TRBJ2-1
clone_size: .
cdr3_nt: TGTGCCAGCGGAACCGGGACAGGTTTTAATGAGCAGTTCTTC
cdr3_aa: CASGTGTGFNEQFF

d_call: .
v_call: TRBV9
j_call: TRBJ1-1
clone_size: .
cdr3_nt: TGTGCCAGCAGCGTAGCGTCGGGGAGGGGTGAAGCTTTCTTT
cdr3_aa: CASSVASGRGEAFF

d_call: .
v_call: TRBV7-3
j_call: TRBJ2-4
clone_size: .
cdr3_nt: TGTGCCAGCAGCCCCTGGGCGGGAGCCAAAAACATTCAGTACTTC
cdr3_aa: CASSPWAGAKNIQYF

d_call: .
v_call: TRBV6-1
j_call: TRBJ1-6
clone_size: .
cdr3_nt: TGTGCCAGCAGTGAAATCCTCCCCAGGGACTCTAATTCACCCCTCCACTTT
cdr3_aa: CASSEILPRDSNSPLHF

d_call: .
v_call: TRBV10-3
j_call: TRBJ2-5
clone_size: few
cdr3_nt: TGTGCCATCAGTGAGTCGGAGGGATTGGAGGAGACCCAGTACTTC
cdr3_aa: CAISESEGLEETQYF

d_call: .
v_call: TRBV5-6
j_call: TRBJ2-7
clone_size: once
cdr3_nt: TGTGCCAGCAGCTTGGACCCTCGGGGGAGCTCCTACGAGCAGTACTTC
cdr3_aa: CASSLDPRGSSYEQYF

d_call: TRBD1
v_call: TRBV19
j_call: TRBJ1-1
clone_size: .
cdr3_nt: TGTGCCAGTAGTCGAACCCATTCGACAGGGCGGGTCACTGAAGCTTTCTTT
cdr3_aa: CASSRTHSTGRVTEAFF

d_call: .
v_call: TRBV28
j_call: TRBJ1-5
clone_size: .
cdr3_nt: TGTGCCAGCAGTTTTAACAGGGATCAGCCCCAGCATTTT
cdr3_aa: CASSFNRDQPQHF

d_call: TRBD1
v_call: TRBV10-2
j_call: TRBJ2-1
clone_size: .
cdr3_nt: TGCGCCAGCAGGGGGACAGGGAGTTACTACAATGAGCAGTTCTTC
cdr3_aa: CASRGTGSYYNEQFF

d_call: .
v_call: TRBV3-1/TRBV3-2
j_call: TRBJ2-7
clone_size: .
cdr3_nt: TGTGCCAGCAGCCAAGCCCCTGGAGAAGATCGGGCCTACGAGCAGTACTTC
cdr3_aa: CASSQAPGEDRAYEQYF

d_call: .
v_call: TRBV6-1
j_call: TRBJ1-6
clone_size: .
cdr3_nt: TGTGCCAGCAGTGATTTTCCGCCCTCGGACAGCAATTCACCCCTCCACTTT
cdr3_aa: CASSDFPPSDSNSPLHF

d_call: .
v_call: TRBV24-1
j_call: TRBJ1-6
clone_size: once
cdr3_nt: TGTGCCACCAGTGGCCGAGAAAGGGGATACAATAATTCACCCCTCCACTTT
cdr3_aa: CATSGRERGYNNSPLHF

d_call: TRBD1
v_call: TRBV6-6
j_call: TRBJ2-7
clone_size: .
cdr3_nt: TGTGCCAGCAGTTACGGGACAGGGGGCGCCTACGAGCAGTACTTC
cdr3_aa: CASSYGTGGAYEQYF

d_call: .
v_call: TRBV24-1
j_call: TRBJ2-2
clone_size: few
cdr3_nt: TGTGCCACCAGTGATTTCAGGGACACCGGGGAGCTGTTTTTT
cdr3_aa: CATSDFRDTGELFF

d_call: .
v_call: TRBV21-1
j_call: TRBJ2-1
clone_size: .
cdr3_nt: TGTGCCAGCATCCCACGGGGGGCTCTTTTTCGGACTAAAATGCAGCAGTTCTTC
cdr3_aa: CASIPRGALFRTKMQQFF

d_call: .
v_call: TRBV30
j_call: TRBJ1-1
clone_size: .
cdr3_nt: TGTGCCTGGAACGCCCCCAGAGGAGAAGCTTTCTTT
cdr3_aa: CAWNAPRGEAFF

d_call: TRBD2
v_call: TRBV6-6
j_call: TRBJ2-2
clone_size: .
cdr3_nt: TGTGCCAGCAGTCAGACTAGCGGGGGGGTGATGGGCACCGGGGAGCTGTTTTTT
cdr3_aa: CASSQTSGGVMGTGELFF

d_call: .
v_call: TRBV11-2
j_call: TRBJ1-3
clone_size: .
cdr3_nt: TGTGCCAGCAGCTTGGGGGCTCGAAACACCATATATTTT
cdr3_aa: CASSLGARNTIYF

d_call: TRBD2
v_call: TRBV2
j_call: TRBJ2-4
clone_size: .
cdr3_nt: TGTGCCAGCAGTGAAGTCCCGGGACTAGCTTCTCTAGCCAAAAACATTCAGTACTTC
cdr3_aa: CASSEVPGLASLAKNIQYF

d_call: TRBD1
v_call: TRBV7-3
j_call: TRBJ2-7
clone_size: .
cdr3_nt: TGTGCCAGCAGCGACGGCCGACAGGGGGTGCAGTACTTC
cdr3_aa: CASSDGRQGVQYF

d_call: TRBD1
v_call: TRBV28
j_call: TRBJ1-1
clone_size: .
cdr3_nt: TGTGCCAGCAGCTACAATCCGGGACAGGCCTACCGCGGTGAAGCTTTCTTT
cdr3_aa: CASSYNPGQAYRGEAFF

d_call: TRBD1
v_call: TRBV5-1
j_call: TRBJ1-2
clone_size: .
cdr3_nt: TGCGCCAGCAGCTCGACAGGGGACTATGGCTACACCTTC
cdr3_aa: CASSSTGDYGYTF

d_call: .
v_call: TRBV5-1
j_call: TRBJ1-3
clone_size: .
cdr3_nt: TGCGCCAGCAGTCTCGTGGCAGGCACGACACTCTCTGGAAACACCATATATTTT
cdr3_aa: CASSLVAGTTLSGNTIYF

d_call: TRBD1
v_call: TRBV6-4
j_call: TRBJ1-1
clone_size: .
cdr3_nt: TGTGCCAGCAGTGCCGGGACAGACACTGAAGCTTTCTTT
cdr3_aa: CASSAGTDTEAFF

d_call: .
v_call: TRBV18
j_call: TRBJ2-2
clone_size: .
cdr3_nt: TGTGCCAGCTCCCCGTCCGGTGGACATAGAACCGGGGAGCTGTTTTTT
cdr3_aa: CASSPSGGHRTGELFF

d_call: TRBD1
v_call: TRBV5-1
j_call: TRBJ2-3
clone_size: .
cdr3_nt: TGCGCCAGCAGCCCGGGGACAGGGGGCCGTAGCACAGATACGCAGTATTTT
cdr3_aa: CASSPGTGGRSTDTQYF

d_call: TRBD2
v_call: TRBV14
j_call: TRBJ2-3
clone_size: .
cdr3_nt: TGTGCCAGCAGCTTCCGGACTAGCGGGGCGGATACGCAGTATTTT
cdr3_aa: CASSFRTSGADTQYF